This TCR beta chain stems from a study of memory CD4+ T cells and cytomegalovirus serostatus. The study, taken as a whole, reports: About 40% of the roughly 160 known CMV-associated TCRbeta sequences appeared in CD4+ memory. Repertoires predicted CMV serostatus with median bootstrapped AUC of about 0.94. Suggested: most of the CMV-linked TCR signature lies in CD4+ memory cells.

TCRdb keeps only in-frame clones here, not all; method: immunoSEQ multiplex PCR. The top ten hold around 1% of the sample, which has about 25,000 clones, over 70% seen once. The sort gate was single viable CD3+CD4+CD8-CD45RO+ cells for memory CD4+ T cells. Serostatus was set by detecting CMV pp150, pp28, p38, p52 IgG. This CDR3 spans 15 amino acids. Trimming left V 0 bases short and J 7 bases short, with 11 bases between. CDR1 and CDR2 from the germline V gene are SGDLS and YYNGEE. Note on this clone: Antigen specificity is unknown.

The receptor was isolated from an adult in good health and CMV-seronegative. The chain employs TRBV9 and TRBJ1-6; tentatively, D is TRBD1 (6 bases). The sequenced sample consisted of memory CD4+ T cells from blood. CDR3 sequence (DNA): TGTGCCAGCAGCGTAGGGTCACAGGGAAATTCACCCCTCCACTTT. This encodes CASSVGSQGNSPLHF.